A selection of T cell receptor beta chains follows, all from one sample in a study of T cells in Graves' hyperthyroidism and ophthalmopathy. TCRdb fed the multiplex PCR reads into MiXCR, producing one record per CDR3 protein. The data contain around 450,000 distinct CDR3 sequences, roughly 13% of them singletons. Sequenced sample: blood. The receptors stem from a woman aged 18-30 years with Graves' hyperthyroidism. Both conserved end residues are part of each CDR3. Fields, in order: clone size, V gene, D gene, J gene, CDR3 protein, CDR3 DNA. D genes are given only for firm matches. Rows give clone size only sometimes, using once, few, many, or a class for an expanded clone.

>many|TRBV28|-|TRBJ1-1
CASSEESNTEAFF
TGTGCCAGCAGTGAGGAATCGAACACTGAAGCTTTCTTT
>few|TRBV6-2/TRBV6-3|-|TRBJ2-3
CASSSQTRSLADTQYF
TGTGCCAGCAGTTCCCAGACTAGATCTCTGGCAGATACGCAGTATTTT
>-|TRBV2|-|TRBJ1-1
CASRELSTEAFF
TGTGCCAGCAGGGAACTGAGCACTGAAGCTTTCTTT
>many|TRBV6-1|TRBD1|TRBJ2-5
CASSLKGQVFYF
TGTGCCAGCAGTCTGAAAGGACAGGTTTTCTACTTC
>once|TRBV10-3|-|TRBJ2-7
CAIGTGAFGQYF
TGTGCCATCGGAACAGGAGCGTTCGGGCAGTACTTC
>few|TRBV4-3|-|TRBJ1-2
CASSQDGTSGGYTF
TGCGCCAGCAGCCAGGATGGGACGTCCGGTGGCTACACCTTC
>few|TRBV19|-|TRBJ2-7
CASTGARPYEQYF
TGTGCCAGTACCGGAGCGCGTCCCTACGAGCAGTACTTC
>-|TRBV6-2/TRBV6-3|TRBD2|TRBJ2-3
CASRYRTSGIQDTQYF
TGTGCCAGCAGGTACCGGACTAGCGGGATACAGGATACGCAGTATTTT
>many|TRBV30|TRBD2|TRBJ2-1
CAWSVGLAGQQFF
TGTGCCTGGAGTGTTGGCCTAGCGGGCCAGCAGTTCTTC
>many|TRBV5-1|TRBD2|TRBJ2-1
CASSLRAGGENNEQFF
TGCGCCAGCAGCTTGAGAGCGGGAGGCGAGAACAATGAGCAGTTCTTC
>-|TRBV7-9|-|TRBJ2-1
CASSPGPAGEQFF
TGTGCCAGCAGCCCGGGACCCGCGGGTGAGCAGTTCTTC
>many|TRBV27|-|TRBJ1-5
CASGENQPQHF
TGTGCCAGCGGAGAGAATCAGCCCCAGCATTTT
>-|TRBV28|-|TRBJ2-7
CASSLLGGRQGFGGYEQYF
TGTGCCAGCAGTCTCCTGGGGGGCAGGCAAGGTTTCGGGGGCTACGAGCAGTACTTC
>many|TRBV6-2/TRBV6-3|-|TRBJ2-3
CASSYRGRTDTQYF
TGTGCCAGCAGTTACAGGGGCCGCACAGATACGCAGTATTTT
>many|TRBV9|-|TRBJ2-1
CASSVGGEAQFF
TGTGCCAGCAGCGTAGGCGGGGAGGCCCAGTTCTTC
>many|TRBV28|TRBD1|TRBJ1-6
CASGLSLTGVNSPLHF
TGTGCCAGCGGCCTCAGCTTGACAGGGGTCAATTCACCCCTCCACTTT
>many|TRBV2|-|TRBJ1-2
CASSGRIGAGYTF
TGTGCCAGCAGTGGGCGGATAGGGGCCGGCTACACCTTC
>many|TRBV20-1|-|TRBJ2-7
CSALHPAGYEQYF
TGCAGTGCCCTCCATCCGGCGGGTTACGAGCAGTACTTC
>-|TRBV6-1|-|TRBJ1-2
CASSGLQGTANYGYTF
TGTGCCAGCAGTGGTCTACAGGGAACAGCTAACTATGGCTACACCTTC
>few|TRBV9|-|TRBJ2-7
CASSVAGYNEQYF
TGTGCCAGCAGCGTGGCAGGGTATAATGAGCAGTACTTC
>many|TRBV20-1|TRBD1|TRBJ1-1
CSARDVGTGEAFF
TGCAGTGCTAGAGATGTGGGGACAGGGGAAGCTTTCTTT
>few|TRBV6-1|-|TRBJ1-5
CASSVQGQQPQHF
TGTGCCAGCAGTGTACAGGGCCAACAGCCCCAGCATTTT
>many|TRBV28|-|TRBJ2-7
CATGHGVTYEQYF
TGTGCCACGGGGCACGGGGTAACCTACGAGCAGTACTTC
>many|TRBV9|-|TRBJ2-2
CASNVGTPNTGELFF
TGTGCCAGTAACGTAGGGACACCGAACACCGGGGAGCTGTTTTTT